Reported below is one T cell receptor (beta chain). Germline V CDR1 and CDR2: LGHDT, YNNKEL (reference sequence). CDR3 length equals 15 residues. Trimming removed 0 bases from V and 5 bases from J, with 10 bases in between. The data derive from a study of blood T cell repertoires in COVID-19. Whole-study context: From the United States, Italy and Spain came samples of acute and convalescent COVID-19. In each case, the material was cDNA or gDNA derived from T cells, B-cell-depleted T cells, or PBMCs.

As originally analysed: The authors estimated nucleated cell counts from reference gene primer amplification. Libraries were prepared by immunoSEQ multiplex PCR; TCRdb keeps only in-frame clonotypes and omits some of them. V and J calls and clone size come straight from that table; D and trimming were deduced from the DNA. The sample shows 210,000 or so clones, 87% of them seen only once. The rearrangement joins TRBV3-1 (or the pseudogene TRBV3-2) to TRBJ2-2; D remains ambiguous. Sequenced input: peripheral blood. This sequence originates from a man between 40 and 49 years old with active or convalescent COVID-19. The CDR3 region has the DNA TGTGCCAGCAGCCAAGATAACAGCCTGACCGGGGAGCTGTTTTTT. Residues: CASSQDNSLTGELFF.